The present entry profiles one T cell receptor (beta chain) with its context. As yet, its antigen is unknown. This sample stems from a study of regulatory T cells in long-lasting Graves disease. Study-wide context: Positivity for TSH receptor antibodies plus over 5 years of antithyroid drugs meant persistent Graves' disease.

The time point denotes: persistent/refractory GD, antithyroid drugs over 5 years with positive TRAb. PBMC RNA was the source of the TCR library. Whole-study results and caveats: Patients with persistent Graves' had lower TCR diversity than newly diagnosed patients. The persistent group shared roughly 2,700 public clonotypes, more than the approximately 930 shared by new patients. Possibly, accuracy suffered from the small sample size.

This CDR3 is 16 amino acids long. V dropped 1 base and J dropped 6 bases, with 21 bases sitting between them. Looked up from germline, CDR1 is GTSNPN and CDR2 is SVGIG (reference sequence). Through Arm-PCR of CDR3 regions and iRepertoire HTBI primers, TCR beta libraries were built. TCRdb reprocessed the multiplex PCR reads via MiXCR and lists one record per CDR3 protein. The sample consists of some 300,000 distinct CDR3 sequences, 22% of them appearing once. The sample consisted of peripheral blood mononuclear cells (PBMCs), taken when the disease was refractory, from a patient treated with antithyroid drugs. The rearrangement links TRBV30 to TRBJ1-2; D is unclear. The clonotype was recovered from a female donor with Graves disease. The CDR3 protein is CAWSEGLAGGADGYTF. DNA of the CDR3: TGTGCCTGGAGTGAAGGACTGGCAGGAGGTGCTGATGGCTACACCTTC.